The rows below give T cell receptor beta chains drawn from one sample of a study of cytomegalovirus exposure and HLA in healthy donors. The data were produced by immunoSEQ multiplex PCR, yet TCRdb's version contains in-frame clones alone and is incomplete. The table records around 140,000 clones, approximately 84% of them present only once. The sample was PBMCs. These receptors all stem from a man aged 25-40 years in good health and CMV-seropositive. The CDR3 runs from the conserved cysteine through the conserved F or W. A D gene is named only where the DNA matches it firmly. Rows may omit the clone size; those that give it use once, few, many or a size class.

v_gene: TRBV6-5
abundance: NA
d_gene: NA
j_gene: TRBJ2-7
len: 15
CDR3nt: TGTGCCAGCAGTAGGGAGCCGGGTCGAAGCTACGAGCAGTACTTC
CDR3aa: CASSREPGRSYEQYF

v_gene: TRBV2
abundance: NA
d_gene: NA
j_gene: TRBJ2-1
len: 11
CDR3nt: TGTGCCAGAGGGAGGGGGGGGGAGCAGTTCTTC
CDR3aa: CARGRGGEQFF

v_gene: TRBV28
abundance: NA
d_gene: TRBD2
j_gene: TRBJ2-5
len: 16
CDR3nt: TGTGCCAGCAGACCATCCCTAGCGGGAAGGGAGGAGACCCAGTACTTC
CDR3aa: CASRPSLAGREETQYF

v_gene: TRBV18
abundance: NA
d_gene: TRBD1
j_gene: TRBJ2-7
len: 15
CDR3nt: TGTGCCAGCTCACCACCGGGACAGGGACCCCGCGAGCAGTACTTC
CDR3aa: CASSPPGQGPREQYF

v_gene: TRBV15
abundance: NA
d_gene: NA
j_gene: TRBJ2-6
len: 17
CDR3nt: TGTGCCACCAGCAGAGCAGTCATAGAGGCTGGGGCCAACGTCCTGACTTTC
CDR3aa: CATSRAVIEAGANVLTF

v_gene: TRBV4-1
abundance: NA
d_gene: TRBD2
j_gene: TRBJ2-3
len: 21
CDR3nt: TGCGCCAGCAGCCACCCGTGGGAGGGACTAGCGGGGGACCTTAGCACAGATACGCAGTATTTT
CDR3aa: CASSHPWEGLAGDLSTDTQYF

v_gene: TRBV5-1
abundance: NA
d_gene: NA
j_gene: TRBJ2-5
len: 15
CDR3nt: TGCGCCAGCAGCTTGGTGGGGCTAGCGCAAGAGACCCAGTACTTC
CDR3aa: CASSLVGLAQETQYF

v_gene: TRBV7-9
abundance: NA
d_gene: NA
j_gene: TRBJ2-7
len: 14
CDR3nt: TGTTCCAGCAGCTCTACCGGGTTAACCTACGAGCAGTACTTC
CDR3aa: CSSSSTGLTYEQYF

v_gene: TRBV5-1
abundance: few
d_gene: NA
j_gene: TRBJ1-2
len: 13
CDR3nt: TGCGCCAGCAGCGTGGGAGTGCAGGGTGGCTACACCTTC
CDR3aa: CASSVGVQGGYTF

v_gene: TRBV7-9
abundance: few
d_gene: NA
j_gene: TRBJ2-7
len: 14
CDR3nt: TGTGCCAGCAGTGCACAGGGTGAGAGCTACGAGCAGTACTTC
CDR3aa: CASSAQGESYEQYF

v_gene: TRBV27
abundance: NA
d_gene: NA
j_gene: TRBJ2-1
len: 11
CDR3nt: TGTGCCAGCTCCCTTGGGCATGAGCAGTTCTTC
CDR3aa: CASSLGHEQFF

v_gene: TRBV6-5
abundance: NA
d_gene: NA
j_gene: TRBJ2-3
len: 13
CDR3nt: TGTGCCAGCAGTGAGGAGGGGACAGATACGCAGTATTTT
CDR3aa: CASSEEGTDTQYF

v_gene: TRBV2
abundance: NA
d_gene: TRBD1
j_gene: TRBJ1-2
len: 16
CDR3nt: TGTGCCAGCAGGAGCCGGACAGGGGGCGCCGGGTATGGCTACACCTTC
CDR3aa: CASRSRTGGAGYGYTF

v_gene: TRBV6-1
abundance: NA
d_gene: TRBD1
j_gene: TRBJ2-3
len: 15
CDR3nt: TGTGCCAGCAGTGAAGATGGAACACAGGGGGATACGCAGTATTTT
CDR3aa: CASSEDGTQGDTQYF

v_gene: TRBV7-9
abundance: once
d_gene: TRBD2
j_gene: TRBJ2-1
len: 18
CDR3nt: TGTGCCAGCAGCCCTCCCCCCCGACTAGCGGGTATCTACAATGAGCAGTTCTTC
CDR3aa: CASSPPPRLAGIYNEQFF

v_gene: TRBV18
abundance: NA
d_gene: NA
j_gene: TRBJ1-1
len: 14
CDR3nt: TGTGCCAGCTCCTCCCTCGGGGGGAACACTGAAGCTTTCTTT
CDR3aa: CASSSLGGNTEAFF

v_gene: TRBV23-1
abundance: NA
d_gene: NA
j_gene: TRBJ2-7
len: 15
CDR3nt: TGCGCCAGCAGTCAATCCGGCAGGGGTGCCTACGAGCAGTACTTC
CDR3aa: CASSQSGRGAYEQYF